The present T cell receptor beta chain was sequenced within a study of T cell responses to AZD1222 COVID-19 vaccine. Sequenced by immunoSEQ multiplex PCR; TCRdb stores in-frame clones only, minus some. The sample carries 150,000 to 200,000 clones, approximately 90% recorded once. Source: peripheral blood, taken on day 0 of AZD1222 vaccination. This clonotype was obtained from an adult in good health.

The CDR3 DNA sequence: TGTGCCAGCTCCCCCTATTTGGCGGGGGGGTGGCGGCAGTTCTTC. Its protein product is CASSPYLAGGWRQFF. The J gene is TRBJ2-1, the V gene TRBV6-5, with 9 bases identical to TRBD2. Germline lookup yields CDR1 MNHEY and CDR2 SVGAGI. The CDR3 is 15 residues long. V was clipped by 8 bases and J by 12 bases; unmatched bases: 17.